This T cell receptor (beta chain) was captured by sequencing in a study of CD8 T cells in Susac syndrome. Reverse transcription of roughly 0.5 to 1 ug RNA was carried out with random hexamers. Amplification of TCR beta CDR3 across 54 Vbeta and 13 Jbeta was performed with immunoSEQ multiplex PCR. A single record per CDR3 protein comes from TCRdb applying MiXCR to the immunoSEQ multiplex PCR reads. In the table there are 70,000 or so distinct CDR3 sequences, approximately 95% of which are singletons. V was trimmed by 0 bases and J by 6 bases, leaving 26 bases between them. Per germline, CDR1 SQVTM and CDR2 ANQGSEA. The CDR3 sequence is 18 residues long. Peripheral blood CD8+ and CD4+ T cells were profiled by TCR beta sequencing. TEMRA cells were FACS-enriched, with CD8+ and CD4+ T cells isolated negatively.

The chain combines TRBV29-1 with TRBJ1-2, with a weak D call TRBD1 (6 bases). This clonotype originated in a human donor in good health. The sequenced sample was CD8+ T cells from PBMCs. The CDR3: CSVEDWALTGSRDDGYTF. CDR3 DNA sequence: TGCAGCGTTGAAGATTGGGCCCTGACAGGTTCCCGGGACGATGGCTACACCTTC.